Described below is a single T cell receptor (beta chain) sequence and its context. Its antigen is as yet unknown. The data were obtained in a study of cytomegalovirus exposure and HLA in healthy donors. General study findings and limits: The tendency of first-cohort TCR clusters to co-occur in the 100 to 150 validation repertoires was identified by a subsequent analysis. Reported results showed that the classifier diagnosed cytomegalovirus status with high specificity and sensitivity. For most TCR sequences rarity was the rule, although some public TCRs occurred in many donors.

Germline V gene lookup returns CDR1 SGHTA and CDR2 FQGNSA. The CDR3 totals 13 residues. Unmatched junction bases numbered 8, after V lost 8 bases and J lost 4 bases. Generated by immunoSEQ multiplex PCR, the TCRdb table keeps only in-frame clones and is missing some. The sample consists of 120,000 or so clones, under 90% of them appearing once. The sequencing sample was made of PBMCs. This chain joins TRBV7-2 and TRBJ2-7, with 7 bases that match TRBD2. The receptor's source is a woman between 18 and 30 years old in good health and CMV-seronegative. CDR3 protein: CASATSPLYEQYF. The CDR3 DNA sequence: TGTGCCAGCGCGACTAGCCCCCTTTACGAGCAGTACTTC.